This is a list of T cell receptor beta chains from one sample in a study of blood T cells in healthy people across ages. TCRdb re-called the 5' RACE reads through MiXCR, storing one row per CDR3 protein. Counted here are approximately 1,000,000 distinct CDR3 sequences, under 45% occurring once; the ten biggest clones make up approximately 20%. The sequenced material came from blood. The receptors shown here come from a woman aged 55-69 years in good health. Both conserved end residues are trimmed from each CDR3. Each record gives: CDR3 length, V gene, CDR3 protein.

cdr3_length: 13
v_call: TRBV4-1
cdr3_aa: ASSQGAGFSSEQY

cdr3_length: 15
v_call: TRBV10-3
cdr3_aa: AISESGDRGALGELF

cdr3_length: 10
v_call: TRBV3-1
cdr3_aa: ASTPGNTEAF

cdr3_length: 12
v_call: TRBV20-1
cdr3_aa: SARGLGPYNGQF

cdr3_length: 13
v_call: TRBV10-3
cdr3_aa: AISPGGRGSDMQY

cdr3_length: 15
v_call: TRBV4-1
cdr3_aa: ASSQEAPLDKRETQY

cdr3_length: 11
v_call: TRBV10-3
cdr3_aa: AISEVEHYEQY

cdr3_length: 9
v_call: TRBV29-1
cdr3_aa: SVEGQCEQY

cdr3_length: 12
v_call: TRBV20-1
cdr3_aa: SARDLRQIDEQY

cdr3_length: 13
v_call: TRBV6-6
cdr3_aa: ASSYVRGGTDTQY

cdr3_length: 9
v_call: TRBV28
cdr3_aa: ASHSRYEQY

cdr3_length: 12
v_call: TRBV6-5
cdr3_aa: ASSYTGYNQPQH

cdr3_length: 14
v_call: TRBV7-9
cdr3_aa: ASSFFAGGAKNIQY

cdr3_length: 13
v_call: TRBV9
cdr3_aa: ASSVAGGGYNEQF

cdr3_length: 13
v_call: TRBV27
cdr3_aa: ASSFQGRALNEQF

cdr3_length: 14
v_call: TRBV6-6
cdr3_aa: ASSFAMDSSNQPQH

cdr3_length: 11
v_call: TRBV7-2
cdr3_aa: ASSLASKGTQY

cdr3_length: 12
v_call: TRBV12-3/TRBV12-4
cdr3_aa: ASSLDQSNTEAF

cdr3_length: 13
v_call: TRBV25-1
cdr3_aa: ASSEMAGWGAEAF

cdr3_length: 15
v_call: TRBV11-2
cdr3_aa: ASSLGAGGSGSYEQY

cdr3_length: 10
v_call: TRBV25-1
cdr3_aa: ASSRHGGDYT

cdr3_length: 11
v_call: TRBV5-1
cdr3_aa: ASSQDQGTEAF

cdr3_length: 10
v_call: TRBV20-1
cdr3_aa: SARPGSYGYT

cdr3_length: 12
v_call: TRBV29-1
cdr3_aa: SGGQYSSYNEQF

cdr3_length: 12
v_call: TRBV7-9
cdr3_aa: ASSLDTSLDEQF

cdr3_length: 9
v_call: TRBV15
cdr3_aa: ATSREDEQF

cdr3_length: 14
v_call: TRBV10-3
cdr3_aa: AISPSLAGVDREQY

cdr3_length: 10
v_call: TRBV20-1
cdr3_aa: SAPQTGDEQY

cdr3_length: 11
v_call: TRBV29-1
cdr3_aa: SGGRLTTDTQY

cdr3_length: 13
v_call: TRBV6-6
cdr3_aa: ASSGNGGSTDTQY

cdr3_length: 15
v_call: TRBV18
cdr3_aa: ASSPGLAGGNTDTQY

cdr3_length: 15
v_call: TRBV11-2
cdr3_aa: ASSLDEVGLALSEQF

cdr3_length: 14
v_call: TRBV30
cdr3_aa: AWSLCVISGANVLT

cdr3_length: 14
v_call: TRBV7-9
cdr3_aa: ASSLRSGPPNNEQY

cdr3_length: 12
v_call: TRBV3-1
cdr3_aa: ASSQDRTFYGYT

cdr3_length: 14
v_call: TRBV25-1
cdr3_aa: ASSEPSGQSQETQY

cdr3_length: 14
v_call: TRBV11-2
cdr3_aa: ASSAPLDGAGYEQY

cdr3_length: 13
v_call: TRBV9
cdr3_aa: ASSGGGGFNNEQF